The 10 T cell receptor beta chains below were found in one sample sequenced in a study of regulatory T cells in long-lasting Graves disease. With iRepertoire HTBI primers and Arm-PCR of CDR3 regions, TCR beta libraries were built. Each CDR3 protein is one row after TCRdb ran MiXCR on the multiplex PCR reads. This table holds 360,000 or so distinct CDR3 sequences, around 23% found once. Time point of the sample: persistent/refractory GD, antithyroid drugs over 5 years with positive TRAb. RNA extracted from PBMCs served as the sequencing template. The sample in question was peripheral blood mononuclear cells (PBMCs), obtained when the disease was refractory, from a patient treated with antithyroid drugs. Receptor source: a woman aged 40 to 50 with Graves disease.

This clonotype came up a few times. The rearrangement joins TRBV7-9 to TRBJ1-1, with D perhaps matching TRBD1 (5 bases). With 4 bases removed from V and 5 bases from J, the gap between germline ends came to 11 bases. The germline CDR1 and CDR2 sequences are SEHNR and FQNEAQ (reference sequence). The CDR3 extends over 13 amino acids. The CDR3 DNA reads as TGTGCCAGCAGCTGGGGGGGTGAGACTGAAGCTTTCTTT. The encoded protein is CASSWGGETEAFF.

This clonotype was picked up many times. The gene calls are TRBV28 and TRBJ2-7; D perhaps matches TRBD2 (5 bases). This CDR3 has 13 residues. The ends were cut back, 3 bases at V and 1 base at J, with 7 bases in the middle. Germline loops: CDR1 MDHEN, CDR2 SYDVKM. The CDR3 DNA follows: TGTGCCAGCAGTTTCAGGACTTCCTACGAGCAGTACTTC. It is translated as CASSFRTSYEQYF.

A single count supports this clonotype. This chain links TRBV6-2 or TRBV6-3 with TRBJ2-7; a possible D gene is TRBD1 (6 bases). Germline assignment: CDR1 MNHEY and CDR2 SVGEGT. CDR3 length equals 12 residues. Trimming removed 6 bases at V and 4 bases at J, with 10 bases between. In DNA, the CDR3 is TGTGCCAGCAGATTGACAGGTTACGAGCAGTACTTC. Protein: CASRLTGYEQYF.

A note on this clonotype: This could be a read error, since a much larger clone is one nucleotide away. The J gene is TRBJ2-7, the V gene TRBV28; the D call may be TRBD1 or TRBD2 (5 bases each). CDR3 length: 17 residues. Germline assignment: CDR1 MDHEN and CDR2 SYDVKM. The CDR3 bases are TGTGCCAGCAGTCCTCGTAACCCGGGACCGGACTTCTACGAGCAGTGCTTC. Encoded protein: CASSPRNPGPDFYEQCF. The full variable domain, in which reference TRBV28 and TRBJ2-7 provide the parts outside the CDR3, is DVKVTQSSRYLVKRTGEKVFLECVQDMDHENMFWYRQDPGLGLRLIYFSYDVKMKEKGDIPEGYSVSREKKERFSLILESASTNQTSMYLCASSPRNPGPDFYEQCFGPGTRLTVT.

This clonotype turned up a few times. V usage is TRBV5-1 and J usage is TRBJ1-3; no firm D call. The CDR3 spans 17 residues. V lost 0 bases to trimming and J lost 0 bases, with 13 bases between them. Germline CDR1 and CDR2: SGHRS and YFSETQ. CDR3 amino acids: CASSLVTTRLSGNTIYF. The CDR3, as DNA: TGCGCCAGCAGCTTGGTTACTACGCGACTCTCTGGAAACACCATATATTTT.

This clonotype was counted between two and nine times. The chain employs TRBV6-1 and TRBJ2-7, with 7 nucleotides matching TRBD2. The CDR3 consists of 14 residues. V was pared by 1 base and J by 6 bases, with 6 bases of the junction left unmatched. Germline CDR1 reads MNHNS; CDR2 reads SASEGT. CDR3 protein: CASSEGAGDSEQYF. CDR3 nucleotide sequence: TGTGCCAGCAGTGAAGGGGCGGGAGACAGCGAGCAGTACTTC.

The gene calls are TRBV29-1 and TRBJ2-2, with D unclear. Trimming left V 1 base short and J 4 bases short, with 4 bases between. CDR3 length equals 12 residues. Germline CDR1 and CDR2: SQVTM and ANQGSEA. The CDR3 reads CSVEVGTGELFF. The CDR3 DNA follows: TGCAGCGTTGAAGTGGGCACCGGGGAGCTGTTTTTT.

The chain links TRBV7-9 to TRBJ2-3; D ambiguous. The CDR3 contains 15 residues. The V end was cut by 0 bases, the J end by 6 bases, with 13 bases between. CDR1 and CDR2 from the germline V gene are SEHNR and FQNEAQ (reference sequence). CDR3 sequence (DNA): TGTGCCAGCAGCTTAGCTACTACCCAACAGGATACGCAGTATTTT. Protein product: CASSLATTQQDTQYF.

This clonotype was counted a few times. The J gene is TRBJ2-7, the V gene TRBV10-3; perhaps TRBD2 as D (6 bases). The CDR3 length is 15 residues. Trimming stripped 4 bases from V and 2 bases from J, with 15 bases between. Germline V CDR1 and CDR2: ENHRY, SYGVKD. CDR3 DNA: TGTGCCATCAGTGTTACCAGGGTAGCGGCCTACGAGCAGTACTTC. Its protein is CAISVTRVAAYEQYF.

The chain combines TRBV3-1 with TRBJ1-2, with D tentatively TRBD1 (5 bases). Germline V CDR1 and CDR2: LGHDT, YNNKEL (reference sequence). The CDR3 is made up of 14 amino acids. Between the trimmed V and J ends, which lost 0 bases and 4 bases, there was a span of 9 bases. Written as DNA, the CDR3 is TGTGCCAGCAGCCAAGAGGCGGGGACCTATGGCTACACCTTC. This sequence encodes CASSQEAGTYGYTF. Full variable domain (rest looked up from reference TRBV3-1 and TRBJ1-2): DTAVSQTPKYLVTQMGNDKSIKCEQNLGHDTMYWYKQDSKKFLKIMFSYNNKELIINETVPNRFSPKSPDKAHLNLHINSLELGDSAVYFCASSQEAGTYGYTFGSGTRLTVV.